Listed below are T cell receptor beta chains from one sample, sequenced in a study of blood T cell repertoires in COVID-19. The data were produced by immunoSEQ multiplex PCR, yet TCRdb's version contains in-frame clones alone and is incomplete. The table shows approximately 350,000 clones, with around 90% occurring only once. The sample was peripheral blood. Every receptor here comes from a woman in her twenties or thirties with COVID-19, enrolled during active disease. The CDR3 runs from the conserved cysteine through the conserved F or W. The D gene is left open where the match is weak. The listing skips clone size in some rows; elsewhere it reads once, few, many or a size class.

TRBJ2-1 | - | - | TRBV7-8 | TGTGCCAGCAGCTTAGTAGGCGGGTACAATGAGCAGTTCTTC | CASSLVGGYNEQFF
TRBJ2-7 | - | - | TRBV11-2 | TGTGCCAGCAGCTTAGATGGACAGCCGAGCCCCTACGAGCAGTACTTC | CASSLDGQPSPYEQYF
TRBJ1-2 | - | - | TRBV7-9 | TGTGCCAGCAGCTTTGGGGGCCAGGGTGGCTACACCTTC | CASSFGGQGGYTF
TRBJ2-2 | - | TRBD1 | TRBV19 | TGTGCCAGTAGTATAGGGACAGGGTATACCACCGGGGAGCTGTTTTTT | CASSIGTGYTTGELFF
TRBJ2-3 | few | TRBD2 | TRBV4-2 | TGTGCCAGCAGCCTCCGCGAGCGGGGGGGGACCACAGATACGCAGTATTTT | CASSLRERGGTTDTQYF
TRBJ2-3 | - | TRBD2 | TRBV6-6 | TGTGCCAGCAGTTACCCAGGGAGGGAGAGCGCAGATACGCAGTATTTT | CASSYPGRESADTQYF
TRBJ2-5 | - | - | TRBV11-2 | TGTGCCAGCAGCTTAGCAGGGGCAGAGACCCAGTACTTC | CASSLAGAETQYF
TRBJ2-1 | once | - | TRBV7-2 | TGTGCCAGCAGCTTGGGGGGGGCCAATGAGCAGTTCTTC | CASSLGGANEQFF
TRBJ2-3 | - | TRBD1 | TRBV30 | TGTGCCTGGAGTGTAGGGATGAATCAACTTGGACAGGGGATGGCAGATACGCAGTATTTT | CAWSVGMNQLGQGMADTQYF
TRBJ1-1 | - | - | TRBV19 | TGTGCCAGTAGTTATACTTTGAACACTGAAGCTTTCTTT | CASSYTLNTEAFF
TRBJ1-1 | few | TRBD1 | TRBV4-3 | TGCGCCAGCAGCCAAGATCTAGGGGACAGGGAGGCTTTCTTT | CASSQDLGDREAFF
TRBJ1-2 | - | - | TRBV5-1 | TGCGCCAGCAGCTTGGGGGGCATCAGGGGTGGACCCGATGGCTACACCTTC | CASSLGGIRGGPDGYTF
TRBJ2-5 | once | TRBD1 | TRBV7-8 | TGTGCCAGCAGCCTACCCCTGACAGGGGGGGAGACCCAGTACTTC | CASSLPLTGGETQYF
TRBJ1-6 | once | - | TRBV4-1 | TGCGCCAGCAGCCAACCCGCCATTCCCCGGACTAGACCGCGGGGTGGTTCACCCCTCCACTTT | CASSQPAIPRTRPRGGSPLHF
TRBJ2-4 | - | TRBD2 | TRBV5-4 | TGTGCCAGCAGCGATGGGACTAGCGGGGGGCGAGACATTCAGTACTTC | CASSDGTSGGRDIQYF
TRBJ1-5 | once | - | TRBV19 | TGTGCCAGTATTATCCGTGGGGGGGGTCAGCCCCAGCATTTT | CASIIRGGGQPQHF
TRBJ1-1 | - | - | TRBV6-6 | TGTGCCAGCAGTTACTCGACACGCAGGCGCGACACTGAAGCTTTCTTT | CASSYSTRRRDTEAFF
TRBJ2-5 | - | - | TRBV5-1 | TGCGCCAGCAGCTCAACCCCGGGGCAAGAGACCCAGTACTTC | CASSSTPGQETQYF
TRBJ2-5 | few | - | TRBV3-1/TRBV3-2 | TGTGCCAGCAGCCAAGTAGGTCAGGGAGGAATGAAGACCCAGTACTTC | CASSQVGQGGMKTQYF
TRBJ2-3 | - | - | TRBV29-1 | TGCAGCGCCATACGTACAGGAGCAGATACGCAGTATTTT | CSAIRTGADTQYF
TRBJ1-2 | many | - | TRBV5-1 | TGCGCCAGCAGCTTGGACGGAGTAACCAACTATGGCTACACCTTC | CASSLDGVTNYGYTF
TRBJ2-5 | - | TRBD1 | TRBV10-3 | TGTGCCATCAGTGAGGCCGGACAGGGAAGGGGGAACCAAGAGACCCAGTACTTC | CAISEAGQGRGNQETQYF
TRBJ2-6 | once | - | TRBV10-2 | TGCGCCAGCAGTGAGGACAACTCTGGGGCCAACGTCCTGACTTTC | CASSEDNSGANVLTF
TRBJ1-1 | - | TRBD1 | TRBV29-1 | TGCAGCGTGACAGGGGGGGTGAACACTGAAGCTTTCTTT | CSVTGGVNTEAFF
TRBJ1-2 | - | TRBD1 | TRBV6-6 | TGTGCCAGCAGTTATGGGCAGGGGGCTAAAGGCTACACCTTC | CASSYGQGAKGYTF
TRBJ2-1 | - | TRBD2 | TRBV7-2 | TGTGCCAGCAGCTCCCTCTGGCGGGAGCTCGACAATGAGCAGTTCTTC | CASSSLWRELDNEQFF
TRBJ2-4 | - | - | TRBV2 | TGTGCCAGCAGTGATTCCTTTGAAAACATTCAGTACTTC | CASSDSFENIQYF
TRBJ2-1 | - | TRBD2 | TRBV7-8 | TGTGCCAGCAGCTACGGGGGGGCCTCCTACAATGAGCAGTTCTTC | CASSYGGASYNEQFF
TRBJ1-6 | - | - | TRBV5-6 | TGTGCCAGCAGCTTGGAACGGAGCTCCTATAATTCACCCCTCCACTTT | CASSLERSSYNSPLHF
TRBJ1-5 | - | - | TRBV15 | TGTGCCACCAGCAGAGTAGGTGCGGGATCCCCCCAGCATTTT | CATSRVGAGSPQHF
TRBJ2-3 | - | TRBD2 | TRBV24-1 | TGTGCCACTAGGACTAGCGGAAACACAGATACGCAGTATTTT | CATRTSGNTDTQYF
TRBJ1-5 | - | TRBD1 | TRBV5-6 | TGTGCCAGCAAAAGGGGGGGCCGGGACAGGGTCGGTCAGCCCCAGCATTTT | CASKRGGRDRVGQPQHF
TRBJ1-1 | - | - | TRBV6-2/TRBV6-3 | TGTGCCAGCAGTTACAATCAGGGCTCATTGAGGACTGAAGCTTTCTTT | CASSYNQGSLRTEAFF
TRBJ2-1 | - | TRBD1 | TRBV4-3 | TGCGCCAGCAGCCAACTTCAGACCGGGACAGGGAGTATTGGCAATGAGCAGTTCTTC | CASSQLQTGTGSIGNEQFF
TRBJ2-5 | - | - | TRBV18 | TGTGCCAGCTCACCATTGAGCCAAGAGACCCAGTACTTC | CASSPLSQETQYF
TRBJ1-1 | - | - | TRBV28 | TGTGCCAGCAGCCCCGGGGGGATGAACACTGAAGCTTTCTTT | CASSPGGMNTEAFF
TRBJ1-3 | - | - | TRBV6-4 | TGTGCCAGCAGGTTCGAGCTCTCTGGAAACACCATATATTTT | CASRFELSGNTIYF
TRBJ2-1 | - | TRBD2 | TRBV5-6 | TGTGCCAGCAGCTCGCTAGCGGTCGGAGTCAATGAGCAGTTCTTC | CASSSLAVGVNEQFF
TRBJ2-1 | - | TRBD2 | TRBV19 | TGTGCCAGTAGTAAGACTAGCGGGAGCTCAAATGAGCAGTTCTTC | CASSKTSGSSNEQFF
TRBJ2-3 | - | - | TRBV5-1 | TGCGCCAGCAGCTTGGATTCGGGGGCAGATACGCAGTATTTT | CASSLDSGADTQYF
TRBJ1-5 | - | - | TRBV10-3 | TGTGCCATCAGTGTAGGGAGGGACCAGCCCCAGCATTTT | CAISVGRDQPQHF
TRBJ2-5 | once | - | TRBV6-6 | TGTGCCAGCGGATCGGCGGATTTAACAGGGACCCAGTACTTC | CASGSADLTGTQYF
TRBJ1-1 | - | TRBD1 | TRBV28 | TGTGCCAGCAGTAGCTACGGGACAGGGCGCACTGAAGCTTTCTTT | CASSSYGTGRTEAFF
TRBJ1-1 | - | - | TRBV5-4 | TGTGCCAGCAGCTTAAGATACATGAACACTGAAGCTTTCTTT | CASSLRYMNTEAFF
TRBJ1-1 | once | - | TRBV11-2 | TGTGCCAGCAGCCCCCACCCGGGAGCGGGGAACACTGAAGCTTTCTTT | CASSPHPGAGNTEAFF
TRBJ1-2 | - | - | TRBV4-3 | TGCGCCAGCAGCCCAAAACGAGACAGCTTTATCTATGGCTACACCTTC | CASSPKRDSFIYGYTF
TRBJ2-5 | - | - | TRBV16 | TGTGCCAGCAGCCAGACAGGACAAGAGACCCAGTACTTC | CASSQTGQETQYF
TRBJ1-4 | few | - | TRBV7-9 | TGTGCCAGCAGCTATCGGGACTCGGCAAAACTGTTTTTT | CASSYRDSAKLFF
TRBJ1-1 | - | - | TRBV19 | TGTGCCAGTAGTATAGGTGCGGCTGAAGCTTTCTTT | CASSIGAAEAFF
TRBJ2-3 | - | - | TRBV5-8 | TGTGCCAGCAGCTTGGGAACAGGCCTTAGCACAGATACGCAGTATTTT | CASSLGTGLSTDTQYF
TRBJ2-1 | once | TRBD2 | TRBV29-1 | TGCAGCGTTGAAAAGGTCCGGGAGGTCTCCTACAATGAGCAGTTCTTC | CSVEKVREVSYNEQFF
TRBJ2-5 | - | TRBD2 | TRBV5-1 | TGCGCCAGCAGCTTGGGAGGGCCCGCGGGAGTACAAGAGACCCAGTACTTC | CASSLGGPAGVQETQYF
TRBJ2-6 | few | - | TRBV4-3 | TGCGCCAGCAGCTGGACTTCCCCAGATGGGGCCAACGTCCTGACTTTC | CASSWTSPDGANVLTF
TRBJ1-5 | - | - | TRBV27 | TGTGCCAGCAGTCCCAGACAGTTTGGTCAGCCCCAGCATTTT | CASSPRQFGQPQHF
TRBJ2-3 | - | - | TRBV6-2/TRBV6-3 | TGTGCCAGCAGTTGGTCTAGTCCAGATACGCAGTATTTT | CASSWSSPDTQYF
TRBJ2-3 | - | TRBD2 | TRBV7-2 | TGTGCCAGCAGCCCCACCCACCTGCTAGCGGGGGGGCCAGATACGCAGTATTTT | CASSPTHLLAGGPDTQYF
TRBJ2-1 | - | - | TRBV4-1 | TGCGCCAGCAGCCCTCACCAGGGGCGCGAATACAATGAGCAGTTCTTC | CASSPHQGREYNEQFF
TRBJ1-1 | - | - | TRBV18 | TGTGCCAGCTCACTCAGCGGACGGCGGCGAAAAGCTTTCTTT | CASSLSGRRRKAFF
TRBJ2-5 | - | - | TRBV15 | TGTGCCACGTCCCCGGTCGGGGAGACCCAGTACTTC | CATSPVGETQYF